Sequencing of this T cell receptor beta chain was carried out in a study of T cell repertoires in aging, cancer and after chemotherapy. About the research overall: Paired samples before and after chemotherapy came from glioblastoma patients receiving temozolomide-based therapy.

TRB rearrangements spanning V, D and J were amplified using mixed TRB-A/B primers. From the multiplex PCR reads, TCRdb called clonotypes with MiXCR, one entry per CDR3 protein. The table has under 5,000 distinct CDR3 sequences, around 28% seen once; the top ten hold roughly a fifth. Peripheral blood genomic DNA, not sorted cells or RNA, was the template. By its share, this clonotype is medium-sized. This CDR3 is 16 amino acids long. CDR1 MRHNA and CDR2 SNTAGT come from the germline V gene. V lost 0 bases to trimming and J lost 4 bases; unmatched junction nucleotides: 6. What was sequenced was blood. This chain uses TRBV6-4 with TRBJ2-3; 8 nucleotides align to TRBD2. The source of this sequence is a human donor with a solid tumor. CDR3 sequence reads: CASSDSESGGADTQYF. The DNA of the CDR3 is TGTGCCAGCAGTGACTCGGAGTCGGGAGGGGCAGATACGCAGTATTTT.